One sample yielded the 21 T cell receptor beta chains listed below, sequenced in a study of Ad26.COV2.S vaccination and SARS-CoV-2 variants. Measured with immunoSEQ multiplex PCR; TCRdb has only the in-frame clones, and not every one. The table includes roughly 450,000 clones, about 93% detected once. Treatment defined: approximately 18 received Ad26.COV2.S at low or high dose, single or two shots; several received placebo; per-sample allocation not given. Sample collection was performed on day 63 after the first vaccine or placebo injection. The starting material was peripheral blood, obtained in a trial of Ad26.COV2.S vaccine versus placebo. These receptors were collected from a person between 18 and 59 years old who received the Ad26.COV2.S COVID-19 vaccine or a placebo.

The rearrangement joins TRBV6-2 or TRBV6-3 to TRBJ1-2; 10 nucleotides match TRBD1. Germline values: CDR1 MNHEY, CDR2 SVGEGT. The CDR3 totals 16 residues. V gave up 5 bases and J gave up 4 bases; unmatched junction bases: 10. In nucleotides, the CDR3 is TGTGCCAGCAGTGCCCTGGGACAGGGGCGGTTCTATGGCTACACCTTC. This sequence encodes CASSALGQGRFYGYTF.

The chain links TRBV6-1 to TRBJ1-1; possibly TRBD1 for D (5 bases). Trimming stripped 3 bases from V and 5 bases from J, with 16 bases between. The CDR3 runs 15 residues. Germline CDR1 MNHNS, CDR2 SASEGT. CDR3: CASSEGWGIGTEAFF. CDR3 nucleotide sequence: TGTGCCAGCAGTGAGGGGTGGGGGATTGGGACTGAAGCTTTCTTT.

The chain has TRBV24-1 and TRBJ2-1; D not certain. V was clipped by 3 bases and J by 0 bases, with 5 bases between them. This CDR3 is 14 amino acids long. Looked up from germline, CDR1 is KGHDR and CDR2 is SFDVKD. This chain's CDR3 is CATSDGGSYNEQFF. CDR3 DNA: TGTGCCACCAGTGATGGCGGCTCCTACAATGAGCAGTTCTTC.

The CDR3 DNA sequence: TGTGCCAGCAGCTTAGCGGGAGAGACCCAGTACTTC. It specifies CASSLAGETQYF. This sequence joins TRBV7-3 and TRBJ2-5; D perhaps matches TRBD2 (5 bases). This CDR3 region has 12 residues. CDR1 and CDR2 from the germline V gene are SGHTA and FQGTGA. The V end was cut by 2 bases, the J end by 4 bases, with 5 bases between.

V gene TRBV6-6 combines with J gene TRBJ1-6; D possibly corresponds to TRBD1 (5 bases). The ends were cut back, 3 bases at V and 6 bases at J, with 12 bases in the middle. The CDR3 totals 15 residues. Germline CDR1 reads MNHNY; CDR2 reads SVGAGI (reference sequence). The CDR3 nucleotides read TGTGCCAGCAGTTATGTTAGTGGGGGTAATTCACCCCTCCACTTT. This codes for CASSYVSGGNSPLHF.

The J gene is TRBJ1-6, the V gene TRBV30; D perhaps matches TRBD1 (6 bases). V shed 1 base and J shed 15 bases, with 10 bases lying between them. Germline V gene data show CDR1 as GTSNPN and CDR2 as SVGIG (reference sequence). The CDR3 is 11 residues long. CDR3: CAWSGQGILHF. CDR3 bases: TGTGCCTGGAGTGGGCAGGGGATCCTCCACTTT. The entire variable domain, with the rest obtained from reference TRBV30 and TRBJ1-6, is as follows: SQTIHQWPATLVQPVGSPLSLECTVEGTSNPNLYWYRQAAGRGLQLLFYSVGIGQISSEVPQNLSASRPQDRQFILSSKKLLLSDSGFYLCAWSGQGILHFGNGTRLTVT.

The chain couples TRBV6-1 to TRBJ1-3; D is perhaps TRBD1 (5 bases). With 2 bases removed from V and 4 bases from J, the gap between germline ends came to 15 bases. CDR3 length: 16 amino acids. Per the germline V gene, CDR1 is MNHNS and CDR2 is SASEGT. DNA for the CDR3: TGTGCCAGCAGTGAATTCGGGGCACCTAGGGGAAACACCATATATTTT. Translation: CASSEFGAPRGNTIYF.

The chain uses TRBV7-6 and TRBJ2-1; perhaps TRBD2 as D (6 bases). This CDR3 is built from 15 residues. The germline V and J ends were trimmed by 2 bases and 8 bases, with 16 bases remaining between them. CDR1 and CDR2 from the germline V gene are SGHVS and FNYEAQ. CDR3 DNA sequence: TGTGCCAGCAGCTTATCCTGGCGGGAAGTTGATGAGCAGTTCTTC. Translation gives CASSLSWREVDEQFF.

This rearrangement joins TRBV2 to TRBJ2-4; 13 bases map to TRBD2. The V segment lost 5 bases and the J segment 2 bases; nucleotides outside the gene matches: 6. CDR1 and CDR2 from the germline V gene are SNHLY and FYNNEI. The CDR3 runs 17 residues. CDR3 in DNA: TGTGCCAGCAGTCCACTAGCGGGAGGGGTTTCCAAAAACATTCAGTACTTC. Protein sequence: CASSPLAGGVSKNIQYF.

The rearrangement joins TRBV6-2 or TRBV6-3 to TRBJ2-1; 8 bases match TRBD1. Per the germline V gene, CDR1 is MNHEY and CDR2 is SVGEGT. The junction had 5 bases not matched to a gene; V was cut back by 5 bases and J by 8 bases. The CDR3 runs to 13 residues. The CDR3 sequence: CASSHGTGDEQFF. In DNA, the CDR3 is TGTGCCAGCAGTCACGGGACAGGCGATGAGCAGTTCTTC.

In nucleotides, the CDR3 is TGTGCCAGCAGCTTAGTGATCTTTTTTGGTACGCAGTATTTT. Translating gives CASSLVIFFGTQYF. The V gene is TRBV11-2, the J gene TRBJ2-3; D not certain. Germline CDR1 and CDR2: SGHAT and FQNNGV. With 1 base removed from V and 8 bases from J, the gap between germline ends came to 13 bases. The CDR3 is made up of 14 amino acids.

For this clone: At the DNA level, this CDR3 is encoded by other sequences in the same sample as well. The chain joins TRBV7-8 to TRBJ1-2; a possible D gene is TRBD1 (6 bases). The germline gives CDR1 SGHVS, CDR2 FQNEAQ. The CDR3 sequence is 13 residues long. Trimming shortened V by 5 bases and J by 5 bases, and 12 bases separated the two germline ends. CDR3 DNA: TGTGCCAGCAGCCTTTTACAGGGTTATGGCTACACCTTC. Translation gives CASSLLQGYGYTF.

This chain connects TRBV7-2 to TRBJ1-6; D is possibly TRBD1 (5 bases). V lost 1 base, J lost 5 bases, and 18 bases lay in between. CDR3 size: 18 residues. CDR1 is SGHTA and CDR2 is FQGNSA in the germline V gene. In nucleotides, the CDR3 is TGTGCCAGCAGCTTAGTCGTGTCGGGACCCCCTAATAATTCACCCCTCCACTTT. Translated: CASSLVVSGPPNNSPLHF. Filled out from reference TRBV7-2 and TRBJ1-6, the complete variable domain reads GAGVSQSPSNKVTEKGKDVELRCDPISGHTALYWYRQSLGQGLEFLIYFQGNSAPDKSGLPSDRFSAERTGGSVSTLTIQRTQQEDSAVYLCASSLVVSGPPNNSPLHFGNGTRLTVT.

This clone was observed a few times. The chain couples TRBV5-8 to TRBJ1-2; no clear D gene. The germline gives CDR1 SGHTS, CDR2 YDEGEE. This CDR3 region has 11 residues. Trimming stripped 7 bases from V and 5 bases from J, with 9 bases between. CDR3 amino acids: CASVRDYGYTF. For the CDR3, the DNA is TGTGCCAGCGTTAGGGATTATGGCTACACCTTC.

The V call is TRBV20-1, the J call TRBJ2-5, with TRBD2 matching over 7 bases. Trimming cost V 3 bases and J 9 bases; bases outside gene matches: 13. Germline V gene lookup returns CDR1 DFQATT and CDR2 SNEGSKA (reference sequence). There are 14 residues in the CDR3. The CDR3 DNA reads TGCAGTGCTAGTTTGGCTAGCGGCCAGGTGGCCCAGTACTTC. This codes for CSASLASGQVAQYF.

V usage is TRBV18 and J usage is TRBJ2-1; TRBD2 aligns across 12 bases. CDR1 and CDR2 (germline): KGHSH, LQKENI. V shed 1 base and J 0 bases; nucleotides not matched to a gene: 7. CDR3 size: 19 residues. This CDR3 is CASSPLPKTSGSSYNEQFF. CDR3 nucleotides: TGTGCCAGCTCACCACTCCCTAAGACTAGCGGGAGCTCCTACAATGAGCAGTTCTTC.

V is TRBV28 and J is TRBJ2-5; 8 positions match TRBD1. Germline-derived CDR1 and CDR2 are MDHEN and SYDVKM. CDR3 length: 14 residues. V lost 6 bases and J lost 1; bases outside the gene matches: 4. The DNA for the CDR3 is TGTGCCAGCAGCCCTCAGGGGGCCCAAGAGACCCAGTACTTC. Its protein product is CASSPQGAQETQYF.

The chain recombines TRBV7-9 with TRBJ1-2; 7 nucleotides match TRBD1. Germline assignment: CDR1 SEHNR and CDR2 FQNEAQ (reference sequence). Trimming cost V 5 bases and J 4 bases; bases outside gene matches: 7. The CDR3 length is 14 residues. The CDR3 sequence is CASSPTGIAYGYTF. CDR3 sequence (DNA): TGTGCCAGCAGCCCGACAGGGATCGCCTATGGCTACACCTTC.

The chain carries TRBV19 and TRBJ2-2; 13 bases map to TRBD2. This CDR3 is 18 amino acids long. After removal of 7 bases from V and 2 bases from J, the junction contained 10 bases not matched to a gene. Per the germline V gene, CDR1 is LNHDA and CDR2 is SQIVND (reference sequence). The chain's CDR3 is CASTPWTSGRGNTGELFF. The DNA of the CDR3 is TGTGCCAGTACCCCATGGACTAGCGGGAGAGGTAACACCGGGGAGCTGTTTTTT.

In its sample, this clone was seen a few times. The chain joins TRBV6-2 or TRBV6-3 to TRBJ1-4; D is ambiguous. The V gene lost 0 bases and the J gene lost 0 bases, with 11 bases spanning the gap. Germline V CDR1 and CDR2: MNHEY, SVGEGT. This CDR3 region has 17 residues. In DNA form, the CDR3 reads TGTGCCAGCAGTTACTCGTCGGCACTTGCAACTAATGAAAAACTGTTTTTT. Amino acids: CASSYSSALATNEKLFF.

V usage is TRBV6-2 or TRBV6-3 and J usage is TRBJ2-2; D possibly uses TRBD1 or TRBD2 (5 bases each). Germline CDR1 MNHEY, CDR2 SVGEGT. The CDR3 spans 16 residues. V lost 2 bases and J 2 bases, leaving 12 bases between the germline ends. CDR3 nucleotides: TGTGCCAGCAGTTACACGAGGGGCCAAAACACCGGGGAGCTGTTTTTT. Protein: CASSYTRGQNTGELFF.